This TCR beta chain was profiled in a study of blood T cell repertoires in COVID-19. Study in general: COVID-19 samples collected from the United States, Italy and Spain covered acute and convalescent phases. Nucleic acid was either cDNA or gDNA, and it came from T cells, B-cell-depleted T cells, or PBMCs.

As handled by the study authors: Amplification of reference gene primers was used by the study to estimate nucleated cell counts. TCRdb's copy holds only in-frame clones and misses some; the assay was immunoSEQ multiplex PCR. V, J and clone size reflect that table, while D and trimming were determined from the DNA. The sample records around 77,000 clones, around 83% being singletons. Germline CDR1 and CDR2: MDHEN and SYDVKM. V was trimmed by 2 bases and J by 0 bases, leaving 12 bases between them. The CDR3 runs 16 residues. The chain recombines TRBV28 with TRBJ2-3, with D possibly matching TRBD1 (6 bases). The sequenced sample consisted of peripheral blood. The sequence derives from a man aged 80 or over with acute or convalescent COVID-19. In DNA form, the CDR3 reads TGTGCCAGCAGTTTAAAGGGGGTCTCTAGCACAGATACGCAGTATTTT. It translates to CASSLKGVSSTDTQYF.